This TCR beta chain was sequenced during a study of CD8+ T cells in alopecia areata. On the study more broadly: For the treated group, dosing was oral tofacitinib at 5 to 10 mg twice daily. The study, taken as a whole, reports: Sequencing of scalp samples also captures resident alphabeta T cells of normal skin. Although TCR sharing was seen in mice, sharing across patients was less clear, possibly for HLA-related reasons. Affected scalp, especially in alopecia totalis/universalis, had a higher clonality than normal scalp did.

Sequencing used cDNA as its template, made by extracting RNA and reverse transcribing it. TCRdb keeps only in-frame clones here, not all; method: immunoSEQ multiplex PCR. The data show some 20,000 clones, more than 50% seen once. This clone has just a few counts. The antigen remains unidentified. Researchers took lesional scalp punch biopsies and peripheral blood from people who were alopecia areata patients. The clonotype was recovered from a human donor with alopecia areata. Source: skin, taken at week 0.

DNA for the CDR3: TGCAGCACCAGGGGTGAAACTGAAGCTTTCTTT. As protein: CSTRGETEAFF. The chain couples TRBV29-1 to TRBJ1-1; tentative D call: TRBD1 (6 bases). Trimming shortened V by 8 bases and J by 5 bases, and 12 bases separated the two germline ends. CDR1 and CDR2 (germline): SQVTM, ANQGSEA. The CDR3 runs 11 residues.